The T cell receptor beta chain described here comes from a study of T-cell reconstitution after alpha-beta-depleted transplantation in children. The authors prepared the TCRbeta library with unique molecular identifiers. TCRdb reanalysed the PCR reads using MiXCR and keeps one entry per CDR3 protein. The table records some 490,000 distinct CDR3 sequences, around 13% of them present only once. The CDR3 has 15 residues. Germline CDR1 SGHAT, CDR2 FQNNGV. V gave up 6 bases and J gave up 2 bases, with 17 bases separating them. V and J are TRBV11-2 and TRBJ2-7; D is unclear. Sequencing was performed on PBMCs from the stem cell graft donor, taken from the stem cell graft. The sequence derives from a human donor who donated a stem cell graft to a child with combined immunodeficiency. CDR3 bases: TGTGCCAGCAGACCAAGTCTCGGCGGAACCTACGAGCAGTACTTC. The encoded protein is CASRPSLGGTYEQYF.